This T cell receptor (beta chain) was sequenced in a study of T cell responses to AZD1222 COVID-19 vaccine. For the study at large: Analysis merged second doses at about 4 or about 12 weeks. The study, taken as a whole, reports: At baseline, seropositivity was found in only six or seven AZD1222 recipients. Donor demographics were predominantly white British with a female majority; clonal diversity may be underestimated. Unmutated variant regions are reportedly targeted by nearly half of spike-specific TCRs.

This clone turned up a few times. Its specificity is not known. The same CDR3 also results from other DNA sequences found in this sample. Measured with immunoSEQ multiplex PCR; TCRdb has only the in-frame clones, and not every one. Of some 71,000 clones listed, 84% were seen once; the top ten hold 8% to 10%. The CDR3 has 13 amino acids. V was pared by 5 bases and J by 10 bases, with 9 bases of the junction left unmatched. Germline CDR1 SGHRS, CDR2 YFSETQ. The J gene is TRBJ2-1, the V gene TRBV5-1; TRBD2 matches 7 bases. This sequence was found in an adult in good health. The sequencing here drew on peripheral blood, taken on day 0 of AZD1222 vaccination. The chain's CDR3 is CASRLAGRGEQFF. The CDR3 bases are TGCGCCAGCAGGTTAGCGGGCCGGGGGGAGCAGTTCTTC.